One sample yielded the 31 T cell receptor beta chains listed below, sequenced in a study of cytomegalovirus exposure and HLA in healthy donors. PCR employed 60 Vbeta and 13 Jbeta primers. The method was immunoSEQ multiplex PCR; TCRdb's version includes in-frame clones alone and lacks a portion of them. Of under 200,000 clones detected, approximately 70% appear once; the ten largest clones hold 1.8%. The sequencing sample was made of PBMCs. The receptors stem from a woman aged 25-40 years in good health and CMV-seronegative.

CDR3 residues: CASRLGHESNTGELFF. CDR3 nucleotides: TGTGCCAGCAGATTGGGACACGAGTCGAACACCGGGGAGCTGTTTTTT. This rearrangement joins TRBV2 to TRBJ2-2; D is possibly TRBD1 (6 bases). This CDR3 spans 16 amino acids. CDR1 is SNHLY and CDR2 is FYNNEI in the germline V gene. Trimming took 6 bases from V and 0 from J, leaving 14 bases between them.

V and J are TRBV4-3 and TRBJ2-7, with TRBD2 as a possible D gene (7 bases). The CDR3 runs to 15 residues. Germline V gene sequence: CDR1 LGHNA, CDR2 YSLEER. The germline V and J ends were trimmed by 6 bases and 0 bases, with 15 bases remaining between them. This chain's CDR3 is CASSRGAMSSYEQYF. CDR3 bases: TGCGCCAGCAGTCGGGGGGCCATGAGCTCCTACGAGCAGTACTTC.

CDR3 nucleotide sequence: TGTGCCACCGGGGGGGCCTCTGGGGCCAACGTCCTGACTTTC. Its protein is CATGGASGANVLTF. This chain uses TRBV19 with TRBJ2-6; 8 nucleotides line up with TRBD2. Germline loops: CDR1 LNHDA, CDR2 SQIVND (reference sequence). V trimming: 10 bases; J trimming: 0 bases; junction bases outside the gene matches: 2. The CDR3 has 14 amino acids.

This clone was seen once. This rearrangement joins TRBV7-3 to TRBJ1-1; 7 positions match TRBD1. Per germline, CDR1 SGHTA and CDR2 FQGTGA. The CDR3 totals 13 residues. With V trimmed by 3 bases and J by 5 bases, 3 bases remained unmatched. Here the CDR3 reads CASSFDRATEAFF. The DNA for the CDR3 is TGTGCCAGCAGCTTTGACAGGGCTACTGAAGCTTTCTTT.

This chain uses TRBV27 with TRBJ2-7; the match to TRBD1 covers 7 bases. The germline V gene has CDR1 MNHEY and CDR2 SMNVEV (reference sequence). Unmatched junction bases numbered 12, after V lost 7 bases and J lost 3 bases. CDR3 length equals 15 residues. This chain's CDR3 is CASTARAGGYYEQYF. CDR3 in DNA: TGTGCCAGCACCGCCCGTGCAGGGGGTTACTACGAGCAGTACTTC.

CDR3 amino acids: CATSRDSGTIYF. CDR3 sequence (DNA): TGTGCCACCAGCAGAGATTCAGGCACCATATATTTT. This sequence joins TRBV15 and TRBJ1-3; D not certain. The CDR3 has 12 amino acids. Trimming cost V 0 bases and J 9 bases, with 6 bases left between them. Germline values: CDR1 LNHNV, CDR2 YYDKDF (reference sequence). Full variable domain (missing parts from reference TRBV15 and TRBJ1-3): DAMVIQNPRYQVTQFGKPVTLSCSQTLNHNVMYWYQQKSSQAPKLLFHYYDKDFNNEADTPDNFQSRRPNTSFCFLDIRSPGLGDTAMYLCATSRDSGTIYFGEGSWLTVV.

This chain joins TRBV6-1 and TRBJ1-6; D may be TRBD1 (5 bases). Germline V gene lookup returns CDR1 MNHNS and CDR2 SASEGT. The CDR3 covers 16 residues. V shed 0 bases and J shed 6 bases, with 12 bases lying between them. Written as DNA, the CDR3 is TGTGCCAGCAGTGAAGCGCCGTTAGGGGCTAATTCACCCCTCCACTTT. It codes for CASSEAPLGANSPLHF.

V is TRBV5-5 and J is TRBJ2-5; 9 bases are shared with TRBD2. The DNA matches TRBJ2-7 better at its end, which makes the J call doubtful. This CDR3 is 18 amino acids long. In germline, CDR1 is SGHKS, CDR2 YYEKEE (reference sequence). The CDR3 sequence is CASSLRSVAGDTSYEQYF. DNA of the CDR3: TGTGCCAGCAGCTTGCGTTCGGTAGCGGGGGACACGTCCTACGAGCAGTACTTC.

V gene TRBV11-2 combines with J gene TRBJ2-7; no reliable D call. The CDR3 length is 12 residues. Per germline, CDR1 SGHAT and CDR2 FQNNGV. Trimming pared 6 bases from V and 6 bases from J, leaving 12 bases between. The CDR3 reads CASRVSPGEQYF. The CDR3 DNA is TGTGCCAGCAGGGTCTCGCCGGGCGAGCAGTACTTC.

This clone was recorded a few times. The genes are TRBV4-1 and TRBJ2-3; D uncertain. Germline lookup yields CDR1 MGHRA and CDR2 YSYEKL. CDR3 length: 12 residues. Deletions cut 3 bases from V and 2 bases from J, with 3 bases between. CDR3 region: CASSHNTDTQYF. CDR3 coding DNA: TGCGCCAGCAGCCATAACACAGATACGCAGTATTTT.

V is TRBV9 and J is TRBJ1-6; D is ambiguous. V lost 4 bases to trimming and J lost 17 bases, with 13 bases between them. The V gene's germline CDR1 is SGDLS and CDR2 YYNGEE. The CDR3 covers 11 residues. The CDR3 loop reads CASSSLGRFHF. In nucleotides, the CDR3 is TGTGCCAGCAGCTCCCTGGGGAGGTTCCACTTT. Full variable domain (rest looked up from reference TRBV9 and TRBJ1-6): DSGVTQTPKHLITATGQRVTLRCSPRSGDLSVYWYQQSLDQGLQFLIQYYNGEERAKGNILERFSAQQFPDLHSELNLSSLELGDSALYFCASSSLGRFHFGNGTRLTVT.

The V gene is TRBV6-4, the J gene TRBJ1-2; TRBD1 agrees at 7 bases. The CDR3 totals 11 residues. Trimming removed 10 bases from V and 6 bases from J; junction bases left unmatched: 5. Germline loops: CDR1 MRHNA, CDR2 SNTAGT. CDR3 bases: TGTGCCACTCGACAGGGCGATGGCTACACCTTC. It translates to CATRQGDGYTF.

The chain employs TRBV4-1 and TRBJ2-1; 10 bases are shared with TRBD2. Losses at the gene ends were 1 base for V and 0 bases for J; bases not matched to a gene: 6. The CDR3 runs to 18 residues. Germline V gene lookup returns CDR1 MGHRA and CDR2 YSYEKL. The CDR3 DNA follows: TGCGCCAGCAGCCAAGTACTAGCGGGGCTCAGCTCCTACAATGAGCAGTTCTTC. As protein: CASSQVLAGLSSYNEQFF.

This clone was detected only a few times. V is TRBV6-5 and J is TRBJ2-3; 7 bases match TRBD2. This CDR3 has 14 residues. V dropped 2 bases and J dropped 3; count of bases not matched to a gene: 2. Germline values: CDR1 MNHEY, CDR2 SVGAGI. CDR3 DNA: TGTGCCAGCAGTTACAACGGGGGGACAGATACGCAGTATTTT. As protein: CASSYNGGTDTQYF.

This clone was observed once. The chain recombines TRBV5-1 with TRBJ1-4; D uncertain. The CDR3 loop spans 15 amino acids. The V gene lost 7 bases and the J gene lost 5 bases, with 18 bases spanning the gap. Germline CDR1 is SGHRS and CDR2 is YFSETQ. The chain's CDR3 is CASSRSGSSNEKLFF. CDR3 bases: TGCGCCAGCTCCCGAAGTGGCAGTTCCAATGAAAAACTGTTTTTT.

Only one count was recorded for this clone. The V gene is TRBV19, the J gene TRBJ1-5; no clear D. Germline CDR1 and CDR2: LNHDA and SQIVND (reference sequence). Trimming removed 4 bases at V and 8 bases at J, with 9 bases between. The CDR3 totals 12 residues. CDR3 sequence: CASSTVPEPQHF. The CDR3 nucleotides are TGTGCCAGTAGTACGGTCCCCGAGCCCCAGCATTTT.

The V call is TRBV7-2, the J call TRBJ1-2; TRBD1 aligns across 8 bases. The J segment lost 4 bases and the V segment lost 8 bases, leaving 9 bases of the junction unmatched. Germline loops: CDR1 SGHTA, CDR2 FQGNSA. The CDR3 has 14 amino acids. The CDR3 DNA is TGTGCCAGCGGTACAGGACAGGGACCCTATGGCTACACCTTC. Its translation: CASGTGQGPYGYTF. The complete variable domain, with remaining parts taken from reference TRBV7-2 and TRBJ1-2, reads GAGVSQSPSNKVTEKGKDVELRCDPISGHTALYWYRQSLGQGLEFLIYFQGNSAPDKSGLPSDRFSAERTGGSVSTLTIQRTQQEDSAVYLCASGTGQGPYGYTFGSGTRLTVV.

In its sample, this clone was seen a few times. The rearrangement uses TRBV4-3 and TRBJ2-4; TRBD2 is a possible D gene (6 bases). Trimming cost V 5 bases and J 6 bases, with 17 bases left between them. Germline-derived CDR1 and CDR2 are LGHNA and YSLEER. The CDR3 consists of 15 residues. As DNA, the CDR3 is TGCGCCAGCAGCTCGGGACTCCTTGGGGCAAACATTCAGTACTTC. It translates to CASSSGLLGANIQYF.

The chain links TRBV7-8 to TRBJ2-3; 7 positions match TRBD1. Germline CDR1 SGHVS, CDR2 FQNEAQ. The CDR3 loop spans 15 amino acids. With V trimmed by 5 bases and J by 0 bases, 5 bases remained unmatched. The chain's CDR3 is CASSPTGRSTDTQYF. In nucleotides, the CDR3 is TGTGCCAGCAGCCCGACAGGGCGGAGCACAGATACGCAGTATTTT.

V gene TRBV4-3 combines with J gene TRBJ2-7; D is unresolved. Germline V gene data show CDR1 as LGHNA and CDR2 as YSLEER. The CDR3 runs to 17 residues. Trimming removed 0 bases at V and 1 base at J, with 16 bases between. The CDR3 loop is CASSQDLPYQRSYEQYF. The CDR3 coding sequence is TGCGCCAGCAGCCAAGATCTCCCATACCAACGGTCCTACGAGCAGTACTTC.

This clone was picked up a small number of times. V and J are TRBV6-5 and TRBJ2-3; no reliable D call. The germline V gene encodes CDR1 MNHEY and CDR2 SVGAGI. V was cut by 0 bases and J by 1 base, with 11 bases left in between. This CDR3 contains 16 residues. The CDR3 spells CASSYSASPGTDTQYF. The DNA of the CDR3 is TGTGCCAGCAGTTACTCAGCATCCCCGGGCACAGATACGCAGTATTTT.

This sequence joins TRBV9 and TRBJ2-3; 9 bases match TRBD2. The CDR3 has 15 amino acids. CDR1 SGDLS and CDR2 YYNGEE come from the germline V gene. The junction had 3 bases not matched to a gene; V was cut back by 0 bases and J by 4 bases. The DNA of the CDR3 is TGTGCCAGCAGCGTAGGGGGCGGGGGGGCAGATACGCAGTATTTT. The encoded protein is CASSVGGGGADTQYF.

The V and J genes are TRBV4-2 and TRBJ2-2; D gene uncertain. CDR3 length equals 16 residues. CDR1 and CDR2 from the germline V gene are LGHNA and YNFKEQ. The V end was cut by 0 bases, the J end by 4 bases, with 12 bases between. The CDR3 DNA follows: TGTGCCAGCAGCCAAGAACTGATAGATAGCACCGGGGAGCTGTTTTTT. Protein: CASSQELIDSTGELFF.

CDR3 amino acids: CASSSRQAPGAPEQYF. The CDR3 nucleotides read TGTGCCAGCAGCTCCCGGCAAGCCCCTGGAGCCCCCGAGCAGTACTTC. The V and J genes are TRBV7-9 and TRBJ2-7, with D hard to call. CDR3 size: 16 residues. Germline CDR1 SEHNR, CDR2 FQNEAQ (reference sequence). Deletions cut 4 bases from V and 6 bases from J, with 22 bases between. The whole variable domain, remainder taken from reference TRBV7-9 and TRBJ2-7, is DTGVSQNPRHKITKRGQNVTFRCDPISEHNRLYWYRQTLGQGPEFLTYFQNEAQLEKSRLLSDRFSAERPKGSFSTLEIQRTEQGDSAMYLCASSSRQAPGAPEQYFGPGTRLTVT.

The chain uses TRBV30 and TRBJ2-2; 8 bases map to TRBD2. This CDR3 comprises 14 residues. J gave up 5 bases and V 2 bases, and 4 bases lay outside the gene matches. The germline V gene encodes CDR1 GTSNPN and CDR2 SVGIG (reference sequence). CDR3 sequence (DNA): TGTGCCTGGAGTACAGGGACTAGAACCGGGGAGCTGTTTTTT. This translates into CAWSTGTRTGELFF.

This clone appeared a single time. The V call is TRBV27, the J call TRBJ2-1; TRBD2 agrees at 15 bases. V was clipped by 4 bases and J by 10 bases; unmatched bases: 8. Germline V CDR1 and CDR2: MNHEY, SMNVEV (reference sequence). The CDR3 loop spans 16 amino acids. CDR3 sequence: CASSSRGLAGGGEQFF. CDR3 DNA: TGTGCCAGCAGTTCCCGAGGACTAGCGGGAGGGGGGGAGCAGTTCTTC.

The chain is built from TRBV5-1 and TRBJ2-5, with a possible D match to TRBD2 (6 bases). V lost 0 bases, J lost 2 bases, and 14 bases lay in between. The germline gives CDR1 SGHRS, CDR2 YFSETQ. This CDR3 is built from 16 residues. For the CDR3, the DNA is TGCGCCAGCAGCTTGGCCGGGGGTCTCCAACAAGAGACCCAGTACTTC. Translation gives CASSLAGGLQQETQYF.

The rearrangement links TRBV28 to TRBJ1-2, with 10 bases aligning to TRBD1. The CDR3 runs to 14 residues. The J segment lost 6 bases and the V segment lost 8 bases, leaving 9 bases of the junction unmatched. CDR1 is MDHEN, CDR2 SYDVKM, per germline. This CDR3 reads CASSTDRGRNGYTF. The CDR3 nucleotides read TGTGCCAGCTCTACCGACAGGGGGCGGAATGGCTACACCTTC.

The chain combines TRBV15 with TRBJ1-1; 8 bases are shared with TRBD1. V gave up 2 bases and J gave up 4 bases; unmatched junction bases: 3. Germline V lookup: CDR1 LNHNV, CDR2 YYDKDF (reference sequence). The CDR3 has 14 amino acids. CDR3 sequence (DNA): TGTGCCACCAGCAGACACAGGGGGAGCACTGAAGCTTTCTTT. It specifies CATSRHRGSTEAFF.

This chain joins TRBV7-8 and TRBJ2-5, with TRBD1 identical over 11 bases. The CDR3 has 20 residues. V lost 5 bases and J lost 3; bases outside the gene matches: 20. Per the germline V gene, CDR1 is SGHVS and CDR2 is FQNEAQ. CDR3 loop: CASSLFSPGQGGRAEETQYF. The CDR3 region has the DNA TGTGCCAGCAGCCTTTTTAGCCCGGGACAGGGGGGGCGGGCAGAAGAGACCCAGTACTTC. The complete variable domain, with remaining parts taken from reference TRBV7-8 and TRBJ2-5, reads GAGVSQSPRYKVAKRGQDVALRCDPISGHVSLFWYQQALGQGPEFLTYFQNEAQLDKSGLPSDRFFAERPEGSVSTLKIQRTQQEDSAVYLCASSLFSPGQGGRAEETQYFGPGTRLLVL.

The chain carries TRBV7-2 and TRBJ1-2; no reliable D call. The CDR3 covers 13 residues. With 3 bases removed from V and 8 bases from J, the gap between germline ends came to 13 bases. Germline assignment: CDR1 SGHTA and CDR2 FQGNSA. The CDR3 nucleotides are TGTGCCAGCAGCTTTCCATTCACGGGGGGCTACACCTTC. This translates into CASSFPFTGGYTF.